This T cell receptor (beta chain) stems from a study of blood T cell repertoires in COVID-19. Whole-study context: Sources were T cells, B-cell-depleted T cells, or PBMCs; the material itself was cDNA or gDNA.

Per the study methods: How many nucleated cells were present was estimated from reference gene primer amplification. Produced via immunoSEQ multiplex PCR; TCRdb's table is partial and in-frame only. V, J and clone size derive from that table, while D and trimming were established from the DNA sequence. Among approximately 240,000 clones, around 82% were seen once, and the ten largest hold 3%. This TCR was sampled from a woman aged 25 to 39 who had recovered from COVID-19. The material sequenced was peripheral blood.

The CDR3 sequence: CASSSGLANEQFF. The DNA of the CDR3 is TGTGCCAGCAGCTCGGGACTAGCTAATGAGCAGTTCTTC. The chain recombines TRBV7-3 with TRBJ2-1; 9 bases agree with TRBD2. The CDR3 runs to 13 residues. Germline lookup yields CDR1 SGHTA and CDR2 FQGTGA. The V and J ends lost 4 bases and 7 bases, in that order; junction bases with no gene match: 2.